One and the same sample provided the 27 T cell receptor beta chains below, sequenced in a study of T-cell memory formation after mild COVID-19. TCRdb analysed the 5' RACE reads with MiXCR anew, one entry per CDR3 protein. Found here are around 300,000 distinct CDR3 sequences, about 13% of them singletons; the top ten hold around a fifth. The material sequenced was PBMCs or a T cell subset sorted from them (not recorded which). The receptors originated from a man aged 18 to 30 who had mild COVID-19 (a few samples of this study predate the infection). Cell type and time point are not known.

This clonotype has only a few counts. The chain uses TRBV5-1 and TRBJ2-7; D is possibly TRBD1 (7 bases). This CDR3 is built from 15 residues. Per germline, CDR1 SGHRS and CDR2 YFSETQ. Trimming took off 2 bases at V and 0 bases at J, with 12 bases between the two ends. The CDR3 DNA sequence: TGCGCCAGCAGCTTCGGCGGGACAGCCTCCTACGAGCAGTACGTC. Translating it yields CASSFGGTASYEQYV.

This clonotype was observed a few times. The CDR3: CASSHRGPYEQYF. The CDR3 DNA is TGTGCCAGCAGTCATAGGGGTCCCTACGAGCAGTACTTC. The chain combines TRBV6-5 with TRBJ2-7, with D perhaps matching TRBD1 (5 bases). This CDR3 region has 13 residues. Between the trimmed V and J ends, which lost 5 bases and 2 bases, there was a span of 10 bases. CDR1 and CDR2 (germline): MNHEY, SVGAGI.

This clonotype was observed a handful of times. This rearrangement joins TRBV11-2 to TRBJ2-3; possibly TRBD2 for D (6 bases). Trimming stripped 4 bases from V and 6 bases from J, with 17 bases between. This CDR3 has 15 residues. Germline CDR1 is SGHAT and CDR2 is FQNNGV. The CDR3 reads CASSSGTSGADTQYF. CDR3 DNA: TGTGCCAGCAGCTCGGGGACTTCTGGTGCGGATACGCAGTATTTT.

This clonotype appeared a few times. The rearrangement joins TRBV6-5 to TRBJ2-3; unclear D gene. The CDR3 is 15 amino acids. V lost 6 bases and J lost 4, with 17 bases in between. Per the germline V gene, CDR1 is MNHEY and CDR2 is SVGAGI. The CDR3 sequence is CASSLHNQGSDTQYF. CDR3 sequence (DNA): TGTGCCAGCAGCCTACATAATCAAGGTTCAGATACGCAGTATTTT.

The rearrangement joins TRBV4-2 to TRBJ1-2; TRBD1 agrees at 10 bases. CDR3 size: 15 residues. From germline, CDR1 is LGHNA and CDR2 YNFKEQ. The junction had 8 bases not matched to a gene; V was cut back by 2 bases and J by 8 bases. CDR3 region: CASSQPLGTGVGYTF. The DNA of the CDR3 is TGTGCCAGCAGCCAACCACTAGGGACAGGGGTCGGCTACACCTTC.

This clonotype was counted between two and nine times. The V gene is TRBV11-2, the J gene TRBJ2-3; TRBD2 aligns across 11 bases. V gave up 3 bases and J gave up 4 bases; unmatched junction bases: 9. This CDR3 is built from 17 residues. Germline V gives CDR1 SGHAT, CDR2 FQNNGV. CDR3 in DNA: TGTGCCAGCAGCTTCTTAACTAGCGGGGGTGTGGCAGATACGCAGTATTTT. Amino acids: CASSFLTSGGVADTQYF. The whole variable domain, filled in from reference TRBV11-2 and TRBJ2-3, reads EAGVAQSPRYKIIEKRQSVAFWCNPISGHATLYWYQQILGQGPKLLIQFQNNGVVDDSQLPKDRFSAERLKGVDSTLKIQPAKLEDSAVYLCASSFLTSGGVADTQYFGPGTRLTVL.

This clonotype was seen only a few times. The chain recombines TRBV18 with TRBJ1-2; D is ambiguous. The V gene lost 2 bases and the J gene lost 1 base, with 5 bases spanning the gap. This CDR3 is built from 13 residues. Per germline, CDR1 KGHSH and CDR2 LQKENI. The CDR3 loop is CASSPTDNYGYTF. Written as DNA, the CDR3 is TGTGCCAGCTCACCAACTGATAACTATGGCTACACCTTC.

This chain joins TRBV7-2 and TRBJ1-1; D not certain. V dropped 4 bases and J dropped 1 base, with 10 bases sitting between them. Germline CDR1 and CDR2: SGHTA and FQGNSA. This CDR3 spans 14 amino acids. In DNA form, the CDR3 reads TGTGCCAGCAGCTACCGGTCGGGGAACACTGAAGCTTTCTTT. Translated, it gives CASSYRSGNTEAFF.

This clonotype was observed once. The V and J genes are TRBV30 and TRBJ1-2; D is perhaps TRBD1 (6 bases). The V and J ends lost 3 bases and 4 bases respectively, with 6 bases between them. Germline V lookup: CDR1 GTSNPN, CDR2 SVGIG (reference sequence). This CDR3 is built from 11 residues. The chain's CDR3 is CAWRTGYGYTF. In nucleotides, the CDR3 is TGTGCCTGGAGGACAGGCTATGGCTACACCTTC. The full variable domain, its missing parts supplied by reference TRBV30 and TRBJ1-2, is SQTIHQWPATLVQPVGSPLSLECTVEGTSNPNLYWYRQAAGRGLQLLFYSVGIGQISSEVPQNLSASRPQDRQFILSSKKLLLSDSGFYLCAWRTGYGYTFGSGTRLTVV.

The V and J genes are TRBV6-6 and TRBJ2-1; D perhaps matches TRBD2 (6 bases). The CDR3 is made up of 10 amino acids. The germline V gene has CDR1 MNHNY and CDR2 SVGAGI (reference sequence). With 6 bases removed from V and 9 bases from J, the gap between germline ends came to 6 bases. This chain's CDR3 is CASSGSEQFF. In DNA form, the CDR3 reads TGTGCCAGCAGCGGGAGTGAGCAGTTCTTC.

DNA of the CDR3: TGCGCCAGCAGCCAAAATCCTGGAAACACCATATATTTT. This sequence encodes CASSQNPGNTIYF. This sequence joins TRBV5-1 and TRBJ1-3; D not resolved. CDR1 and CDR2 (germline): SGHRS, YFSETQ. Trimming pared 4 bases from V and 2 bases from J, leaving 7 bases between. The CDR3 sequence is 13 residues long.

This clonotype was counted only a few times. The V call is TRBV11-2, the J call TRBJ1-1, with 9 bases lining up with TRBD1. The V and J ends lost 5 bases and 1 base, in that order; junction bases with no gene match: 17. This CDR3 is 19 amino acids long. Germline V gene data show CDR1 as SGHAT and CDR2 as FQNNGV. The CDR3 loop reads CASSRPGTGIESGNTEAFF. Here the CDR3 DNA reads TGTGCCAGCAGCCGTCCCGGGACAGGGATAGAGTCTGGGAACACTGAAGCTTTCTTT.

This clonotype has more than one count but fewer than ten. The J gene is TRBJ2-5, the V gene TRBV29-1; D possibly corresponds to TRBD2 (6 bases). This CDR3 has 12 amino acids. V lost 7 bases, J lost 5 bases, and 14 bases lay in between. CDR1 and CDR2 from the germline V gene are SQVTM and ANQGSEA. The CDR3: CSARRGWETQYF. The DNA of the CDR3 is TGCAGCGCTCGACGGGGGTGGGAGACCCAGTACTTC.

This chain links TRBV7-2 with TRBJ1-6; D is unresolved. This CDR3 contains 14 residues. Trimming shortened V by 2 bases and J by 9 bases, and 11 bases separated the two germline ends. In germline, CDR1 is SGHTA, CDR2 FQGNSA. The DNA of the CDR3 is TGTGCCAGCAGCTTATCCGCTCGAGCTTCACCCCTCCACTTT. Protein sequence: CASSLSARASPLHF. Based on the CDR3 plus reference TRBV7-2 and TRBJ1-6, the full variable domain is GAGVSQSPSNKVTEKGKDVELRCDPISGHTALYWYRQSLGQGLEFLIYFQGNSAPDKSGLPSDRFSAERTGGSVSTLTIQRTQQEDSAVYLCASSLSARASPLHFGNGTRLTVT.

The chain uses TRBV10-1 and TRBJ1-2; a possible D gene is TRBD1 (6 bases). The CDR3 consists of 15 residues. The germline gives CDR1 WNHNN, CDR2 SYGVQD (reference sequence). Trimming left V 6 bases short and J 5 bases short, with 19 bases between. Written as DNA, the CDR3 is TGCGCCAGCAGCGATGATGTACAGGGCCAATATGGCTACACCTTC. Translating it yields CASSDDVQGQYGYTF.

The CDR3 DNA reads as TGTGCCAGCAGTTACTCCGGGACAGGTCCCTACGAGCAGTACTTC. It is translated as CASSYSGTGPYEQYF. The chain carries TRBV6-6 and TRBJ2-7; 8 positions match TRBD1. V was clipped by 0 bases and J by 2 bases; unmatched bases: 3. Looked up from germline, CDR1 is MNHNY and CDR2 is SVGAGI (reference sequence). CDR3 length equals 15 residues.

The chain uses TRBV4-3 and TRBJ2-3; 10 bases agree with TRBD2. The V and J ends lost 0 bases and 4 bases, in that order; junction bases with no gene match: 13. CDR1 is LGHNA and CDR2 is YSLEER in the germline V gene. This CDR3 comprises 19 residues. CDR3 DNA: TGCGCCAGCAGCCAAGATGGAGCGGGGGGGCTTTCTACAGCAGATACGCAGTATTTT. The encoded protein is CASSQDGAGGLSTADTQYF.

The chain is built from TRBV4-3 and TRBJ2-1, with 7 bases lining up with TRBD2. The CDR3 loop spans 14 amino acids. The V gene end was trimmed by 1 base and the J gene end by 9 bases; junction bases not matched to a gene: 6. From germline, CDR1 is LGHNA and CDR2 YSLEER. This chain's CDR3 is CASSQVGGVVEQFF. In DNA form, the CDR3 reads TGCGCCAGCAGCCAAGTGGGGGGGGTGGTTGAGCAGTTCTTC.

The J gene is TRBJ1-5, the V gene TRBV6-2 or TRBV6-3; 8 bases fit TRBD1. Trimming took 5 bases from V and 3 from J; bases not matched to a gene: 6. Germline CDR1 MNHEY, CDR2 SVGEGT. There are 15 residues in the CDR3. CDR3 sequence: CASSDRQGYNQPQHF. The CDR3 nucleotides read TGTGCCAGCAGTGATCGACAGGGGTACAATCAGCCCCAGCATTTT.

This chain joins TRBV2 and TRBJ2-1; D is uncertain. V lost 5 bases and J lost 10, with 15 bases in between. This CDR3 has 13 amino acids. Looked up from germline, CDR1 is SNHLY and CDR2 is FYNNEI. The CDR3 DNA sequence: TGTGCCAGCAGTCGGACCCGATCGGGCGAGCAGTTCTTC. Amino acid sequence: CASSRTRSGEQFF. The whole variable domain, remainder taken from reference TRBV2 and TRBJ2-1, is EPEVTQTPSHQVTQMGQEVILRCVPISNHLYFYWYRQILGQKVEFLVSFYNNEISEKSEIFDDQFSVERPDGSNFTLKIRSTKLEDSAMYFCASSRTRSGEQFFGPGTRLTVL.

The V call is TRBV6-2 or TRBV6-3, the J call TRBJ1-1, with 7 bases fitting TRBD1. CDR3 length: 16 amino acids. The V gene's germline CDR1 is MNHEY and CDR2 SVGEGT. The ends lost 2 bases at V and 3 bases at J; junction bases unmatched: 9. The CDR3 reads CASSYPPTGRDTEAFF. The CDR3 nucleotides read TGTGCCAGCAGTTACCCGCCGACAGGGAGGGACACTGAAGCTTTCTTT.

The chain uses TRBV20-1 and TRBJ2-7, with D perhaps given as TRBD1 or TRBD2 (5 bases each). CDR1 and CDR2 (germline): DFQATT, SNEGSKA (reference sequence). The CDR3 sequence is 15 residues long. The V end lost 3 bases, the J end lost 3 bases, and 18 bases lay between the germline ends. The CDR3 reads CSASDGTSPFYEQYF. In nucleotides, the CDR3 is TGCAGTGCTAGCGACGGGACGAGCCCATTCTACGAGCAGTACTTC.

Many counts were recorded for this clonotype. The chain joins TRBV18 to TRBJ2-3; 8 nucleotides match TRBD2. Trimming cost V 1 base and J 0 bases; bases outside gene matches: 0. The CDR3 has 15 residues. CDR1 and CDR2 from the germline V gene are KGHSH and LQKENI. CDR3 residues: CASSPLAGSTDTQYF. In DNA form, the CDR3 reads TGTGCCAGCTCACCACTAGCGGGGAGCACAGATACGCAGTATTTT.

This clonotype was recorded a few times. The V gene is TRBV5-1, the J gene TRBJ2-5; TRBD2 aligns across 9 bases. V lost 0 bases and J lost 4; bases outside the gene matches: 4. CDR3 length: 15 residues. The germline V gene has CDR1 SGHRS and CDR2 YFSETQ. The CDR3 sequence is CASSLGPGLAETQYF. As DNA, the CDR3 is TGCGCCAGCAGCTTGGGGCCGGGACTAGCAGAGACCCAGTACTTC.

This clonotype was found a few times. The genes are TRBV10-3 and TRBJ1-5; D gene ambiguous. The CDR3 runs 15 residues. Germline CDR1 reads ENHRY; CDR2 reads SYGVKD. V lost 11 bases and J lost 0, with 17 bases in between. The CDR3 region is CASRGTLNSNQPQHF. The CDR3 DNA reads TGTGCCTCCCGCGGAACCCTGAATAGCAATCAGCCCCAGCATTTT.

This clonotype has only a few counts. This chain joins TRBV4-1 and TRBJ2-3, with 10 positions matching TRBD1. Per the germline V gene, CDR1 is MGHRA and CDR2 is YSYEKL. The CDR3 covers 16 residues. Losses at the gene ends were 2 bases for V and 7 bases for J; bases not matched to a gene: 9. CDR3 protein: CASSQPPGQGPHTQYF. The CDR3 region has the DNA TGCGCCAGCAGCCAACCCCCGGGACAGGGGCCACATACGCAGTATTTT.

This rearrangement joins TRBV7-2 to TRBJ1-5; D uncertain. CDR3 length: 11 residues. Between the trimmed V and J ends, which lost 5 bases and 11 bases, there was a span of 10 bases. Germline V lookup: CDR1 SGHTA, CDR2 FQGNSA. CDR3 DNA sequence: TGTGCCAGCAGCCAATACCGGACCCAGCATTTT. Amino acids: CASSQYRTQHF.